This T cell receptor (beta chain) emerged from a study of response to subunit inactivated influenza vaccine. This clonotype has a handful of counts. As yet, its antigen is unknown. CDR3 length: 13 amino acids. Trimming took 2 bases from V and 6 from J, leaving 10 bases between them. Findings and limits, study-wide: There was a suggestion from the authors that each seasonal influenza vaccination recruits few new T cells.

From the RT-PCR reads, TCRdb called clonotypes with MiXCR, one entry per CDR3 protein. The top ten clones hold approximately 11% of a sample with 650,000 to 800,000 distinct CDR3 sequences, 15% to 20% of them seen once. The chain employs TRBV12-3 or TRBV12-4 and TRBJ1-2; possibly TRBD1 for D (5 bases). The specimen was PBMCs from blood, collected 5 days after vaccination. The sequence was obtained from a man aged 50 or older who received an inactivated influenza vaccine. The CDR3 loop reads CASSLRGTNGYTF. CDR3 DNA: TGTGCCAGCAGTTTAAGAGGGACCAATGGCTACACCTTC.